The T cell receptor (beta chain) under discussion was sequenced for a study of CD8 T cells in ankylosing spondylitis. Study-wide results and caveats: It appeared that ankylosing spondylitis blood was characterized by a TCR beta motif of about eight highly homologous variants.

Using its own MiXCR run on the 5' RACE reads, TCRdb lists one record per CDR3 protein. The sample lists approximately 500,000 distinct CDR3 sequences, over 9.5% occurring once. The CDR3 contains 15 residues. Germline V gives CDR1 SGHVS, CDR2 FQNEAQ. Trimming at V came to 1 base and at J to 0 bases, leaving 2 bases not matched to a gene. With regard to this clonotype: Its antigen remains unidentified.

The clonotype comes from a male donor with ankylosing spondylitis. This sequence joins TRBV7-8 and TRBJ2-7, with 8 bases lining up with TRBD2. The sample consisted of blood, either unsorted or a sorted T cell fraction (not recorded which). The CDR3 nucleotides read TGTGCCAGCAGCTTAGAACTAGCGGCCTCCTACGAGCAGTACGTC. Translating it yields CASSLELAASYEQYV.